These T cell receptor beta chains were read from a single sample in a study of graft-versus-host responses after intestinal transplantation. No antigen has been assigned to these receptors. TCRdb's table, derived via immunoSEQ multiplex PCR, lists solely in-frame clones and lacks some. The sample gives tens of thousands of clones, under 95% of which show up once; about 0.38% is in the top ten. Sequences were derived from unstimulated CD4+ T cells sorted from spleen or lymph node cells, sampled before transplant. The receptors were sampled from a human donor who was the organ donor for an intestinal transplant. Both conserved end residues are part of each CDR3. The D gene is left open where the match is weak. Part of the rows lack a size; the others show once, few, many or a class for expanded clones.

j_gene: TRBJ2-1
v_gene: TRBV11-3
d_gene: NA
abundance: NA
CDR3aa: CASSLSGSRPNEQFF
CDR3nt: TGTGCCAGCAGCTTATCCGGGAGCCGACCCAATGAGCAGTTCTTC

j_gene: TRBJ2-3
v_gene: TRBV15
d_gene: NA
abundance: NA
CDR3aa: CATSRDTPDTQYF
CDR3nt: TGTGCCACCAGCAGAGACACTCCGGATACGCAGTATTTT

j_gene: TRBJ1-1
v_gene: TRBV7-3
d_gene: NA
abundance: NA
CDR3aa: CASSPGSLDTEAFF
CDR3nt: TGTGCCAGCAGCCCAGGCAGCCTGGACACTGAAGCTTTCTTT

j_gene: TRBJ2-5
v_gene: TRBV29-1
d_gene: TRBD1
abundance: NA
CDR3aa: CSVFTGGQETQYF
CDR3nt: TGCAGCGTTTTCACAGGGGGGCAAGAGACCCAGTACTTC

j_gene: TRBJ2-5
v_gene: TRBV5-1
d_gene: TRBD2
abundance: NA
CDR3aa: CASSFGIAGIQETQYF
CDR3nt: TGCGCCAGCAGCTTCGGGATAGCGGGCATCCAAGAGACCCAGTACTTC

j_gene: TRBJ2-7
v_gene: TRBV4-1
d_gene: TRBD2
abundance: NA
CDR3aa: CASSHIGLAGGPLRYEQYF
CDR3nt: TGCGCCAGCAGCCACATTGGACTAGCGGGAGGGCCCCTTCGCTACGAGCAGTACTTC

j_gene: TRBJ2-3
v_gene: TRBV10-1
d_gene: TRBD2
abundance: NA
CDR3aa: CASSDTGTSGVTTVDTQYF
CDR3nt: TGCGCCAGCAGTGATACCGGGACTAGCGGGGTAACCACAGTAGATACGCAGTATTTT

j_gene: TRBJ2-3
v_gene: TRBV20-1
d_gene: NA
abundance: NA
CDR3aa: CSAMPGDTQYF
CDR3nt: TGCAGTGCTATGCCAGGGGATACGCAGTATTTT

j_gene: TRBJ1-3
v_gene: TRBV11-3
d_gene: NA
abundance: few
CDR3aa: CASSSLQASGNTIYF
CDR3nt: TGTGCCAGCAGCAGCTTGCAGGCATCTGGAAACACCATATATTTT

j_gene: TRBJ2-3
v_gene: TRBV5-1
d_gene: TRBD2
abundance: NA
CDR3aa: CASSPRGSTDTQYF
CDR3nt: TGCGCCAGCAGCCCGCGGGGGAGCACAGATACGCAGTATTTT

j_gene: TRBJ2-3
v_gene: TRBV15
d_gene: TRBD2
abundance: NA
CDR3aa: CATSTGTRPFRLSTDTQYF
CDR3nt: TGTGCCACCAGCACCGGGACTAGACCTTTCCGTCTGAGCACAGATACGCAGTATTTT

j_gene: TRBJ2-1
v_gene: TRBV7-3
d_gene: TRBD2
abundance: NA
CDR3aa: CASSHTSGGAYEQFF
CDR3nt: TGTGCCAGCAGTCACACTAGCGGGGGGGCATATGAGCAGTTCTTC

j_gene: TRBJ2-7
v_gene: TRBV19
d_gene: TRBD1
abundance: NA
CDR3aa: CASSGTGDSYEQYF
CDR3nt: TGTGCCAGTTCCGGGACAGGGGACTCCTACGAGCAGTACTTC

j_gene: TRBJ1-6
v_gene: TRBV4-1
d_gene: NA
abundance: NA
CDR3aa: CASSQDRPGSDSPLHF
CDR3nt: TGCGCCAGCAGCCAAGATCGTCCAGGGTCGGATTCACCCCTCCACTTT

j_gene: TRBJ2-7
v_gene: TRBV7-9
d_gene: NA
abundance: NA
CDR3aa: CASSLSKSSYEQYF
CDR3nt: TGTGCCAGCAGCTTATCTAAGAGCTCCTACGAGCAGTACTTC

j_gene: TRBJ2-1
v_gene: TRBV7-9
d_gene: TRBD2
abundance: NA
CDR3aa: CASSYRLAGGRPYNEQFF
CDR3nt: TGTGCCAGCAGCTATCGCCTAGCGGGAGGTCGTCCCTACAATGAGCAGTTCTTC

j_gene: TRBJ2-2
v_gene: TRBV7-9
d_gene: NA
abundance: NA
CDR3aa: CASSLASGPNTGELFF
CDR3nt: TGTGCCAGCAGCTTAGCTAGCGGTCCGAACACCGGGGAGCTGTTTTTT

j_gene: TRBJ1-1
v_gene: TRBV19
d_gene: TRBD1
abundance: NA
CDR3aa: CATQGAIIGEAFF
CDR3nt: TGTGCCACCCAGGGGGCGATCATAGGTGAAGCTTTCTTT

j_gene: TRBJ2-7
v_gene: TRBV7-9
d_gene: TRBD1
abundance: NA
CDR3aa: CASSIGQGYEQYF
CDR3nt: TGTGCCAGCAGCATAGGACAGGGCTACGAGCAGTACTTC

j_gene: TRBJ1-4
v_gene: TRBV9
d_gene: TRBD1
abundance: NA
CDR3aa: CASSVTPAGGTNEKLFF
CDR3nt: TGTGCCAGCAGCGTAACCCCGGCAGGGGGCACTAATGAAAAACTGTTTTTT

j_gene: TRBJ2-3
v_gene: TRBV30
d_gene: TRBD2
abundance: NA
CDR3aa: CAWSSGSTDTQYF
CDR3nt: TGTGCCTGGTCTAGCGGGAGCACAGATACGCAGTATTTT

j_gene: TRBJ2-7
v_gene: TRBV5-1
d_gene: TRBD2
abundance: NA
CDR3aa: CASSLSGTNPYEQYF
CDR3nt: TGCGCCAGCAGCTTGAGCGGGACGAATCCCTACGAGCAGTACTTC

j_gene: TRBJ1-3
v_gene: TRBV6-5
d_gene: TRBD1
abundance: NA
CDR3aa: CASSLDRLSGNTIYF
CDR3nt: TGTGCCAGCAGCCTGGACAGGCTCTCTGGAAACACCATATATTTT

j_gene: TRBJ1-1
v_gene: TRBV4-1
d_gene: TRBD1
abundance: NA
CDR3aa: CASSHPLRGREDTEAFF
CDR3nt: TGCGCCAGCAGCCACCCCCTTAGGGGGCGAGAGGACACTGAAGCTTTCTTT

j_gene: TRBJ1-2
v_gene: TRBV18
d_gene: NA
abundance: once
CDR3aa: CASSPGRGYTF
CDR3nt: TGTGCCAGCTCACCTGGTCGGGGCTACACCTTC

j_gene: TRBJ1-4
v_gene: TRBV2
d_gene: NA
abundance: NA
CDR3aa: CASSEGGTVRKLFF
CDR3nt: TGTGCCAGCAGTGAAGGGGGCACGGTGAGAAAACTGTTTTTT

j_gene: TRBJ1-2
v_gene: TRBV4-2
d_gene: NA
abundance: NA
CDR3aa: CASSQDVGRGYTF
CDR3nt: TGTGCCAGCAGCCAAGATGTAGGGAGGGGCTACACCTTC

j_gene: TRBJ1-1
v_gene: TRBV5-6
d_gene: NA
abundance: once
CDR3aa: CASSLARNTEAFF
CDR3nt: TGTGCCAGCAGCTTGGCGAGAAACACTGAAGCTTTCTTT

j_gene: TRBJ2-3
v_gene: TRBV11-3
d_gene: NA
abundance: NA
CDR3aa: CASSLKYPGTDTQYF
CDR3nt: TGTGCCAGCAGCTTAAAGTACCCGGGCACAGATACGCAGTATTTT

j_gene: TRBJ1-2
v_gene: TRBV4-1
d_gene: NA
abundance: NA
CDR3aa: CASSQENLALYGYTF
CDR3nt: TGCGCCAGCAGCCAAGAAAACCTTGCGCTCTATGGCTACACCTTC

j_gene: TRBJ2-3
v_gene: TRBV11-2
d_gene: TRBD2
abundance: NA
CDR3aa: CASSRAAAGLITDTQYF
CDR3nt: TGTGCCAGCAGCCGGGCTGCGGCGGGACTAATCACAGATACGCAGTATTTT